The 28 T cell receptor beta chains listed next were all sequenced from one sample in a study of T cells expressing NK-cell markers. Each CDR3 protein gets one entry in TCRdb, which reprocessed the 5' RACE reads and gives no DNA. The repertoire table contains roughly 350,000 distinct CDR3 sequences. Sample: blood T cells: a sorted CD56 or NKG2C T cell subset, CD4+ or CD8+ T cells, or bulk PBMC T cells (not recorded which). The receptors shown here come from a man between 18 and 69 years old in good health.

CDR3 in amino acids: CSVGEPGELFF. The chain recombines TRBV29-1 with TRBJ2-2. This CDR3 contains 11 residues. The germline V gene encodes CDR1 SQVTM and CDR2 ANQGSEA.

This chain's CDR3 is CASSVTGEQYF. The V call is TRBV6-1, the J call TRBJ2-7; TCRdb selects TRBD1, and the lack of DNA leaves this call unchecked. The CDR3 extends over 11 amino acids. Germline CDR1 is MNHNS and CDR2 is SASEGT.

This sequence joins TRBV15 and TRBJ2-6; with no DNA, the TCRdb D assignment of TRBD1 cannot be verified. The germline V gene encodes CDR1 LNHNV and CDR2 YYDKDF (reference sequence). The CDR3 totals 17 residues. CDR3 region: CATSRDGGFTGANVLTF. Drawing the rest from reference TRBV15 and TRBJ2-6, the complete variable domain is DAMVIQNPRYQVTQFGKPVTLSCSQTLNHNVMYWYQQKSSQAPKLLFHYYDKDFNNEADTPDNFQSRRPNTSFCFLDIRSPGLGDTAMYLCATSRDGGFTGANVLTFGAGSRLTVL.

The chain is built from TRBV9 and TRBJ1-2. The CDR3 is 12 residues long. Germline V gene data show CDR1 as SGDLS and CDR2 as YYNGEE. The CDR3 sequence: CASSVGWYGYTF.

The chain combines TRBV7-2 with TRBJ2-5; TCRdb picks TRBD1, but there is no DNA to check that call. Looked up from germline, CDR1 is SGHTA and CDR2 is FQGNSA. CDR3 length: 15 residues. This CDR3 reads CASSPRHRDQETQYF.

The chain recombines TRBV6-5 with TRBJ1-2; with no DNA, the TCRdb D assignment of TRBD1 cannot be verified. Germline CDR1 reads MNHEY; CDR2 reads SVGAGI. CDR3 size: 15 residues. CDR3 region: CASSYRLSTDYGYTF.

The chain combines TRBV10-3 with TRBJ2-7; TCRdb returns TRBD1, unconfirmable since there is no DNA. Germline V gene data show CDR1 as ENHRY and CDR2 as SYGVKD. The CDR3 is made up of 14 amino acids. The CDR3 is CAISEGGSVGEQYF.

The chain combines TRBV7-9 with TRBJ2-6; TCRdb reports TRBD2, a call that lacks DNA to check it against. CDR3 length equals 15 residues. CDR1 SEHNR and CDR2 FQNEAQ come from the germline V gene (reference sequence). This chain's CDR3 is CASSPEGSGANVLTF.

V gene TRBV29-1 combines with J gene TRBJ2-2; TCRdb picks TRBD1, but there is no DNA to check that call. Germline V gives CDR1 SQVTM, CDR2 ANQGSEA. The CDR3 runs 14 residues. The CDR3 protein is CSVNRGGSTGELFF.

This chain joins TRBV7-2 and TRBJ2-3; TCRdb names TRBD1, which stays unverified in the absence of DNA. The CDR3 consists of 17 residues. CDR1 and CDR2 from the germline V gene are SGHTA and FQGNSA. CDR3 sequence: CASSFRGGPPSTDTQYF.

The chain recombines TRBV11-1 with TRBJ2-4; the D call from TCRdb, TRBD1, cannot be confirmed without DNA. This CDR3 spans 18 amino acids. Germline-derived CDR1 and CDR2 are SGHAT and FQDESV (reference sequence). The CDR3: CASSFEKMIGGIRDIQYF.

V is TRBV3-1 and J is TRBJ2-3; TCRdb selects TRBD1, and the lack of DNA leaves this call unchecked. Germline V gene sequence: CDR1 LGHDT, CDR2 YNNKEL (reference sequence). The CDR3 runs to 14 residues. The CDR3 loop is CASSLGTGGFTQYF.

The chain links TRBV3-1 to TRBJ1-6; TCRdb calls TRBD1, which cannot be checked without DNA. Germline assignment: CDR1 LGHDT and CDR2 YNNKEL (reference sequence). There are 16 residues in the CDR3. CDR3 loop: CASSKEGGRSNSPLHF. The variable domain in full, with the rest retrieved from reference TRBV3-1 and TRBJ1-6, is DTAVSQTPKYLVTQMGNDKSIKCEQNLGHDTMYWYKQDSKKFLKIMFSYNNKELIINETVPNRFSPKSPDKAHLNLHINSLELGDSAVYFCASSKEGGRSNSPLHFGNGTRLTVT.

V and J are TRBV10-3 and TRBJ1-5. The CDR3 runs to 13 residues. Germline V lookup: CDR1 ENHRY, CDR2 SYGVKD. The CDR3 protein is CAIQQNSNQPQHF.

The chain carries TRBV12-3 or TRBV12-4 and TRBJ1-2; TCRdb lists TRBD1, though no DNA is available to test this call. The CDR3 totals 16 residues. CDR3 sequence: CASSPGQGGPLGGYTF.

J is TRBJ1-1 and V is TRBV20-1. CDR3 length: 14 amino acids. The germline V gene has CDR1 DFQATT and CDR2 SNEGSKA (reference sequence). The CDR3 reads CSASFGSRNTEAFF.

V and J are TRBV12-3 or TRBV12-4 and TRBJ1-5; TCRdb lists TRBD1, though no DNA is available to test this call. The CDR3 covers 15 residues. CDR3 protein: CASSLGQSPQEAQHF.

CDR3 loop: CATSMGSSKNIQYF. This rearrangement joins TRBV15 to TRBJ2-4; checking the TCRdb D call of TRBD2 is not possible without DNA. Germline CDR1 reads LNHNV; CDR2 reads YYDKDF (reference sequence). The CDR3 length is 14 residues.

The V gene is TRBV28, the J gene TRBJ2-7; TCRdb's D call, TRBD1, is unchecked because there is no DNA. Germline lookup yields CDR1 MDHEN and CDR2 SYDVKM. The CDR3 is 15 amino acids. The CDR3 spells CASSFGSDRAYEQYF.

This chain joins TRBV5-6 and TRBJ1-2; there is no DNA to check the TCRdb D call of TRBD1. CDR1 is SGHDT and CDR2 is YYEEEE in the germline V gene. CDR3 length equals 15 residues. The CDR3 sequence is CASSPGWYGRGGYTF. The full variable domain, completed using reference TRBV5-6 and TRBJ1-2, is DAGVTQSPTHLIKTRGQQVTLRCSPKSGHDTVSWYQQALGQGPQFIFQYYEEEERQRGNFPDRFSGHQFPNYSSELNVNALLLGDSALYLCASSPGWYGRGGYTFGSGTRLTVV.

CDR3 protein: CASSLVDSGSPLHF. V usage is TRBV13 and J usage is TRBJ1-6. CDR3 size: 14 residues. CDR1 is PRHDT, CDR2 FYEKMQ, per germline (reference sequence).

The V and J genes are TRBV27 and TRBJ1-1; TCRdb selects TRBD1, and the lack of DNA leaves this call unchecked. The germline CDR1 and CDR2 sequences are MNHEY and SMNVEV (reference sequence). This CDR3 comprises 14 residues. This CDR3 is CASIGVGQGPQAFF.

J is TRBJ1-2 and V is TRBV24-1; the TCRdb D gene call, TRBD1, has no DNA to confirm it. In germline, CDR1 is KGHDR, CDR2 SFDVKD. This CDR3 is built from 13 residues. The chain's CDR3 is CATSDFGGGGYTF.

J is TRBJ1-2 and V is TRBV14; TCRdb gives TRBD1 as the D gene, but with no DNA this cannot be confirmed. The CDR3 consists of 14 residues. Per germline, CDR1 SGHDN and CDR2 FVKESK. CDR3: CASSPNGPFYGYTF. The full variable domain, with the rest looked up from reference TRBV14 and TRBJ1-2, is EAGVTQFPSHSVIEKGQTVTLRCDPISGHDNLYWYRRVMGKEIKFLLHFVKESKQDESGMPNNRFLAERTGGTYSTLKVQPAELEDSGVYFCASSPNGPFYGYTFGSGTRLTVV.

The gene calls are TRBV7-6 and TRBJ2-3; TCRdb outputs TRBD2, but without DNA this stays unchecked. The CDR3 length is 14 residues. Per the germline V gene, CDR1 is SGHVS and CDR2 is FNYEAQ. The CDR3 loop is CASSPRVPTDTQYF.

The V and J genes are TRBV7-9 and TRBJ2-3; TCRdb indicates TRBD1, and absent DNA this call remains unverified. Per germline, CDR1 SEHNR and CDR2 FQNEAQ (reference sequence). This CDR3 has 15 residues. The CDR3 sequence: CASRRLAGGQDTQYF.

The chain combines TRBV6-5 with TRBJ2-1. The CDR3 is made up of 13 amino acids. Germline V gives CDR1 MNHEY, CDR2 SVGAGI. The CDR3 is CASSYGTYNEQFF.

The rearrangement joins TRBV20-1 to TRBJ2-1; TCRdb reports TRBD1, a call that lacks DNA to check it against. This CDR3 comprises 14 residues. CDR1 and CDR2 from the germline V gene are DFQATT and SNEGSKA (reference sequence). The CDR3 sequence: CSAMDRGVHNEQFF.